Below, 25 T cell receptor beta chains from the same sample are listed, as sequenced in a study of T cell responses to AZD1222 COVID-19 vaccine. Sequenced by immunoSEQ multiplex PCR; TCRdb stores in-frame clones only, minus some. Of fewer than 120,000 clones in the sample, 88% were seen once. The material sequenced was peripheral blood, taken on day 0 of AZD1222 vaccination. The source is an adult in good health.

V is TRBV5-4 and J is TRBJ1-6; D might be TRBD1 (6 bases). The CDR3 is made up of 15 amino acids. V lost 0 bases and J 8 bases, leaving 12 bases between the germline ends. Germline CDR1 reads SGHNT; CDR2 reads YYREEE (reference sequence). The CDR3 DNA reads TGTGCCAGCAGCTTGGTGGGGGGGCCCGATTCACCCCTCCACTTT. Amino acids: CASSLVGGPDSPLHF.

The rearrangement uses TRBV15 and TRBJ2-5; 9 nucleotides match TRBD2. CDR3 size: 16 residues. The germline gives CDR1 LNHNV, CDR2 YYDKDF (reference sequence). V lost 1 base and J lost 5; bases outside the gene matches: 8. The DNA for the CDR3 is TGTGCCACCAGCAGAGTGGCTAGCGGGACGTTCGAGACCCAGTACTTC. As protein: CATSRVASGTFETQYF.

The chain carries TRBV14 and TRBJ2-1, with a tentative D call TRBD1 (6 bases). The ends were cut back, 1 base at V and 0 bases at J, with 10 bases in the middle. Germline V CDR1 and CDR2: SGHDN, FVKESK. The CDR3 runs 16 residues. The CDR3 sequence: CASSQAGQLSYNEQFF. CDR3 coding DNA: TGTGCCAGCAGCCAAGCCGGACAGCTCTCCTACAATGAGCAGTTCTTC.

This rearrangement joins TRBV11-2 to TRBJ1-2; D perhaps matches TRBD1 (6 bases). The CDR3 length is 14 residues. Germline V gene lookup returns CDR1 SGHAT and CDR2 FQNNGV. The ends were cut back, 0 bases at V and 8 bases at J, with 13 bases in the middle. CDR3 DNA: TGTGCCAGCAGCTTAGAACAGGGCGTTTACGGCTACACCTTC. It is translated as CASSLEQGVYGYTF.

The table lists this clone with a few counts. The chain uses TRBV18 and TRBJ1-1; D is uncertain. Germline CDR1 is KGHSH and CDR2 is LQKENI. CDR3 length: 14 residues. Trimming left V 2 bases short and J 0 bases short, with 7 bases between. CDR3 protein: CASSPEYMNTEAFF. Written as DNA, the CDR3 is TGTGCCAGCTCACCAGAGTACATGAACACTGAAGCTTTCTTT.

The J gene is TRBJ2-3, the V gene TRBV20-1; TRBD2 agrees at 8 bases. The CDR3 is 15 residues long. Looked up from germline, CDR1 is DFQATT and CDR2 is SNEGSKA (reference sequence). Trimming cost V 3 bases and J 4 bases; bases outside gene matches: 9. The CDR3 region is CSASVLAGSADTQYF. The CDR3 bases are TGCAGTGCTAGTGTTTTAGCGGGGTCGGCAGATACGCAGTATTTT.

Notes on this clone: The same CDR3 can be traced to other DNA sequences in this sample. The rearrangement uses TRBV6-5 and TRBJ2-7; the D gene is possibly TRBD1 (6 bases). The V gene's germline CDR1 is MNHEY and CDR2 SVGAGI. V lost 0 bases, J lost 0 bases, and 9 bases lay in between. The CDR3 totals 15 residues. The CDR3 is CASSYSGRGSYEQYF. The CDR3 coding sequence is TGTGCCAGCAGTTACTCTGGCAGGGGCTCCTACGAGCAGTACTTC.

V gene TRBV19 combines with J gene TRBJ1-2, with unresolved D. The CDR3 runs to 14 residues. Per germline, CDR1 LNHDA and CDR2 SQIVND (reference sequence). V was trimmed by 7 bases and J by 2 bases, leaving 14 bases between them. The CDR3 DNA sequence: TGTGCCAGTACGCGGCCCCTCGAAAACTATGGCTACACCTTC. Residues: CASTRPLENYGYTF. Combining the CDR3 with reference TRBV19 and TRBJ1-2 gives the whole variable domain DGGITQSPKYLFRKEGQNVTLSCEQNLNHDAMYWYRQDPGQGLRLIYYSQIVNDFQKGDIAEGYSVSREKKESFPLTVTSAQKNPTAFYLCASTRPLENYGYTFGSGTRLTVV.

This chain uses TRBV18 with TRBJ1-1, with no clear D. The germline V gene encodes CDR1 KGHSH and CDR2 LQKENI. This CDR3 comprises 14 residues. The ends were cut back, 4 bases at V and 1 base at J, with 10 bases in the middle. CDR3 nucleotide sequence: TGTGCCAGCTCACAGTCTTTCGGGAACACTGAAGCTTTCTTT. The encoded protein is CASSQSFGNTEAFF.

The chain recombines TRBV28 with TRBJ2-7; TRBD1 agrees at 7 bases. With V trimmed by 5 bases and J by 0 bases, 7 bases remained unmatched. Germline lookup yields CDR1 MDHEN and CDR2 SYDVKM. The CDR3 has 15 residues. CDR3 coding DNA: TGTGCCAGCAGTCTCGGACAGGTAGGCTCCTACGAGCAGTACTTC. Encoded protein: CASSLGQVGSYEQYF.

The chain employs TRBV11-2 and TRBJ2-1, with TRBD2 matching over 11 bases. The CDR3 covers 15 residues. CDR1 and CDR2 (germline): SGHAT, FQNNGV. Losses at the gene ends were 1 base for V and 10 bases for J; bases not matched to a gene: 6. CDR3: CASSLGQLAGGEQFF. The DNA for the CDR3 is TGTGCCAGCAGCTTAGGTCAGCTAGCGGGAGGAGAGCAGTTCTTC. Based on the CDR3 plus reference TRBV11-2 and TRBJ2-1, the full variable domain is EAGVAQSPRYKIIEKRQSVAFWCNPISGHATLYWYQQILGQGPKLLIQFQNNGVVDDSQLPKDRFSAERLKGVDSTLKIQPAKLEDSAVYLCASSLGQLAGGEQFFGPGTRLTVL.

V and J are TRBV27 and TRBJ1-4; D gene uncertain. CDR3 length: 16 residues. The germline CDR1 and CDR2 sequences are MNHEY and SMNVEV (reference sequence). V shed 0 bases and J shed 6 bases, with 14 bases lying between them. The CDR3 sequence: CASSLSRYSLYEKLFF. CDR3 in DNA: TGTGCCAGCAGTTTATCGCGTTACAGTCTTTATGAAAAACTGTTTTTT.

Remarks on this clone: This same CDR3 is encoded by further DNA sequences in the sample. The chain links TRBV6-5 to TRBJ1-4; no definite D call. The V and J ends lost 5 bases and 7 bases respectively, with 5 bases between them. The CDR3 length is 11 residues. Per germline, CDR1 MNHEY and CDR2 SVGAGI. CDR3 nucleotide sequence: TGTGCCAGCAGTCCCGGTGAAAAACTGTTTTTT. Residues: CASSPGEKLFF.

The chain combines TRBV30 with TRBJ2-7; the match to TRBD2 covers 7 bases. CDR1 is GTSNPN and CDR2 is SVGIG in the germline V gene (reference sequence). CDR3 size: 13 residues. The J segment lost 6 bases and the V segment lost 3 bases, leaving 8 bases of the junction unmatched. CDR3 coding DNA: TGTGCCTGGAGCTGGGAGGGACTTGGCGAGCAGTACTTC. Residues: CAWSWEGLGEQYF.

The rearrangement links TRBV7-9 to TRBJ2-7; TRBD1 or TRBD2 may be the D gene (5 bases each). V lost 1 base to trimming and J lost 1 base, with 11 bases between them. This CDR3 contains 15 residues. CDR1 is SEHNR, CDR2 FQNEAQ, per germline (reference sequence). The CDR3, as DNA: TGTGCCAGCAGCTTAGAGGGACGAGGATCCTACGAGCAGTACTTC. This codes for CASSLEGRGSYEQYF. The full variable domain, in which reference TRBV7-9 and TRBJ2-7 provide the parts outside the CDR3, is DTGVSQNPRHKITKRGQNVTFRCDPISEHNRLYWYRQTLGQGPEFLTYFQNEAQLEKSRLLSDRFSAERPKGSFSTLEIQRTEQGDSAMYLCASSLEGRGSYEQYFGPGTRLTVT.

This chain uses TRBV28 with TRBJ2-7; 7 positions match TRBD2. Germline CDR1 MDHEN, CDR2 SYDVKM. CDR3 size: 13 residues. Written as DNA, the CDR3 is TGTAGCTGCTCGGGGGGAAGGTCCTACGAGCAGTACTTC. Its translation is CSCSGGRSYEQYF.

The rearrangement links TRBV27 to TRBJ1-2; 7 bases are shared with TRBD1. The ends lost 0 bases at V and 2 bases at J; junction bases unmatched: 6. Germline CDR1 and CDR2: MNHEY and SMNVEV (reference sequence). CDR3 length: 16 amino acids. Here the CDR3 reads CASSLSHRDSNYGYTF. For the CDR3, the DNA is TGTGCCAGCAGTTTATCCCACCGGGACAGCAACTATGGCTACACCTTC.

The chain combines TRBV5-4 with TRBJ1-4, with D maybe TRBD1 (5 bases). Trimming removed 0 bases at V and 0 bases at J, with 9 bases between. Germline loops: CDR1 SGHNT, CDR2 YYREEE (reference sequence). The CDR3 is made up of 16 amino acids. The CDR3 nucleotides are TGTGCCAGCAGCTTGGCTACGGGGGCAACTAATGAAAAACTGTTTTTT. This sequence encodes CASSLATGATNEKLFF. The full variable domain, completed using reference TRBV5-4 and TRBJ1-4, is ETGVTQSPTHLIKTRGQQVTLRCSSQSGHNTVSWYQQALGQGPQFIFQYYREEENGRGNFPPRFSGLQFPNYSSELNVNALELDDSALYLCASSLATGATNEKLFFGSGTQLSVL.

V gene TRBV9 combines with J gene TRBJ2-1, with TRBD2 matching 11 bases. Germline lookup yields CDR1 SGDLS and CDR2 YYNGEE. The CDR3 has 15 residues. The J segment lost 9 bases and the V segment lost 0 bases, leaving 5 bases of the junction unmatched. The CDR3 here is CASSVDSGRAAEQFF. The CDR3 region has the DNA TGTGCCAGCAGCGTAGATAGCGGGAGGGCCGCTGAGCAGTTCTTC.

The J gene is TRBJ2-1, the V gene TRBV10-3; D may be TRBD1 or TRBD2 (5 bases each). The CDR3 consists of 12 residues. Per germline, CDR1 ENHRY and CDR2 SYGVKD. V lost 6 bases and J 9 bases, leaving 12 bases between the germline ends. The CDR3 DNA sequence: TGTGCCATCAGGGACGAGAGGGGTGAGCAGTTCTTC. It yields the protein CAIRDERGEQFF.

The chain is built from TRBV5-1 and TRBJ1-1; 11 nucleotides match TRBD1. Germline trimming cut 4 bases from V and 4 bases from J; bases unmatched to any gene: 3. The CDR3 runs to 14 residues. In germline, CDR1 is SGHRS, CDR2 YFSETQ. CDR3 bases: TGCGCCAGCAGCCGCGGGACAGGGGGCACTGAAGCTTTCTTT. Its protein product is CASSRGTGGTEAFF.

The CDR3 bases are TGTGCCAGCAGCCGAGGGGATTTCTATGGCTACACCTTC. Translating gives CASSRGDFYGYTF. The chain is built from TRBV12-3 or TRBV12-4 and TRBJ1-2; weak D call: TRBD1 (5 bases). Trimming left V 6 bases short and J 4 bases short, with 12 bases between. The CDR3 runs 13 residues.

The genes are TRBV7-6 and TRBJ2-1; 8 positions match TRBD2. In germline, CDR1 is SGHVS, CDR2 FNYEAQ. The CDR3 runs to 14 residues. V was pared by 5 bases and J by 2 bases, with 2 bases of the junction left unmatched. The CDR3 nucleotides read TGTGCCAGCAGCCCGGGGGGGACCTACAATGAGCAGTTCTTC. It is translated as CASSPGGTYNEQFF.

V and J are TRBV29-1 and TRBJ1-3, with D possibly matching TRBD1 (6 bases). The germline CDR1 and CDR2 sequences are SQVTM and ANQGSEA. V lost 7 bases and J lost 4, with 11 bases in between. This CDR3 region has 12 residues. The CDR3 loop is CSGRDIGNTIYF. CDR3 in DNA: TGCAGCGGGCGGGACATAGGAAACACCATATATTTT.

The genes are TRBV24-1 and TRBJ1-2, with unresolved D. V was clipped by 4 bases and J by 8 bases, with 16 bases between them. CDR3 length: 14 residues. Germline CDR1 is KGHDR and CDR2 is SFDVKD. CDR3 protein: CATSESGNQEGYTF. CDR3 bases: TGTGCCACCAGTGAATCCGGGAACCAAGAGGGCTACACCTTC.